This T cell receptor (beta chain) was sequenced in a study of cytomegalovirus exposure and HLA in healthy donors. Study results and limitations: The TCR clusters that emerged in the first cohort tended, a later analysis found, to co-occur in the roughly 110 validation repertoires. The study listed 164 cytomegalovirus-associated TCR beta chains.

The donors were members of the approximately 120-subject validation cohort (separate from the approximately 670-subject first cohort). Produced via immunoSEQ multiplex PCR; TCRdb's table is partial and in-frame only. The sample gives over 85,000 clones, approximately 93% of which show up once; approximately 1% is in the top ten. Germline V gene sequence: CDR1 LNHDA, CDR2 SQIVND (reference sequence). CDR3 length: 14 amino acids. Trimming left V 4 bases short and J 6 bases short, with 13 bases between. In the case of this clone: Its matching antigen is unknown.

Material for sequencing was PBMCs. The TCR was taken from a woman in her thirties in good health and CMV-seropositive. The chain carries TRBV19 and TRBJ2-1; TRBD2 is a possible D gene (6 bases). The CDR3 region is CASSTGGLFNEQFF. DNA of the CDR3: TGTGCCAGTAGTACCGGGGGTTTATTCAATGAGCAGTTCTTC.